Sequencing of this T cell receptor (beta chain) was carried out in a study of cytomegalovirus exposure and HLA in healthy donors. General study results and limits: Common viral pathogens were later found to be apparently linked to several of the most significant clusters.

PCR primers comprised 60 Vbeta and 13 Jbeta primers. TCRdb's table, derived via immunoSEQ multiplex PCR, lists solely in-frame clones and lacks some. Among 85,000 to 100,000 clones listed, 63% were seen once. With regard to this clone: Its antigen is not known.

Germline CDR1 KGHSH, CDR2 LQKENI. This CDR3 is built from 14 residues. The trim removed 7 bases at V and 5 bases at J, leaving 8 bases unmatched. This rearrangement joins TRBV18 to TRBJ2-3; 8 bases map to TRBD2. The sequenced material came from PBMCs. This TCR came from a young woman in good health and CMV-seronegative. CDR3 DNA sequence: TGTGCCAGCTTTGACGGGGGGGCCTTAGATACGCAGTATTTT. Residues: CASFDGGALDTQYF.